The 16 T cell receptor beta chains below were found in one sample sequenced in a study of cytotoxic CD8 clonotypes in ibrutinib-treated CLL. The assay was immunoSEQ multiplex PCR, and TCRdb's table has in-frame clones only and misses some. This sample has some 200,000 clones, with 70% found just once. Specimen: PBMCs, collected after 12 months of ibrutinib treatment. The receptors shown here come from a human donor with chronic lymphocytic leukemia.

This chain joins TRBV29-1 and TRBJ2-1; maybe TRBD2 (6 bases). Trimming left V 6 bases short and J 4 bases short, with 19 bases between. Germline CDR1 is SQVTM and CDR2 is ANQGSEA. The CDR3 extends over 15 amino acids. Here the CDR3 reads CSVTTRGISYNEQFF. In nucleotides, the CDR3 is TGCAGCGTCACGACCCGGGGGATCTCGTACAATGAGCAGTTCTTC.

This chain connects TRBV6-6 to TRBJ2-7; no definite D call. This CDR3 is built from 11 residues. Germline V gives CDR1 MNHNY, CDR2 SVGAGI (reference sequence). V was cut by 6 bases and J by 5 bases, with 8 bases left in between. CDR3 sequence: CASSPWDEQYF. DNA of the CDR3: TGTGCCAGCAGCCCTTGGGACGAGCAGTACTTC.

A few counts support this clone. The rearrangement links TRBV27 to TRBJ1-2, with 8 positions matching TRBD1. Germline loops: CDR1 MNHEY, CDR2 SMNVEV (reference sequence). This CDR3 region has 14 residues. The ends lost 3 bases at V and 6 bases at J; junction bases unmatched: 6. This chain's CDR3 is CASSLGRGQDGYTF. CDR3 nucleotide sequence: TGTGCCAGCAGTTTGGGCAGGGGGCAGGATGGCTACACCTTC.

The V gene is TRBV4-1, the J gene TRBJ1-2; D perhaps matches TRBD1 (5 bases). Germline loops: CDR1 MGHRA, CDR2 YSYEKL. This CDR3 comprises 15 residues. V was trimmed by 3 bases and J by 2 bases, leaving 13 bases between them. CDR3: CASSQVGGFNYGYTF. The CDR3 nucleotides are TGCGCCAGCAGCCAGGTCGGGGGGTTCAACTATGGCTACACCTTC.

The gene calls are TRBV18 and TRBJ2-1; 10 bases fit TRBD2. The CDR3 consists of 17 residues. V was pared by 0 bases and J by 6 bases, with 8 bases of the junction left unmatched. Germline loops: CDR1 KGHSH, CDR2 LQKENI. CDR3 region: CASSPPRGASGSNEQFF. CDR3 sequence (DNA): TGTGCCAGCTCACCACCGCGTGGGGCTAGCGGGAGCAATGAGCAGTTCTTC.

The genes are TRBV30 and TRBJ2-7, with D perhaps TRBD2 (6 bases). V lost 2 bases to trimming and J lost 10 bases, with 15 bases between them. The CDR3 covers 12 residues. The germline gives CDR1 GTSNPN, CDR2 SVGIG (reference sequence). This CDR3 is CAWSTPGLRQYF. The CDR3 nucleotides read TGTGCCTGGAGTACTCCGGGACTTCGACAGTACTTC.

Here the CDR3 DNA reads TGTGCCACCAGCAGAGAGGCCAGATCAGATACGCAGTATTTT. Its translation is CATSREARSDTQYF. This sequence joins TRBV15 and TRBJ2-3; D ambiguous. Between the trimmed V and J ends, which lost 0 bases and 4 bases, there was a span of 8 bases. This CDR3 has 14 residues. CDR1 LNHNV and CDR2 YYDKDF come from the germline V gene (reference sequence).

The rearrangement joins TRBV19 to TRBJ2-1; 8 bases map to TRBD2. The CDR3 has 15 amino acids. The trim removed 5 bases at V and 0 bases at J, leaving 3 bases unmatched. Germline CDR1 LNHDA, CDR2 SQIVND (reference sequence). The DNA for the CDR3 is TGTGCCAGTAGTTGGGGGACTAGCTCCTACAATGAGCAGTTCTTC. Translating it yields CASSWGTSSYNEQFF. Full variable domain (missing parts from reference TRBV19 and TRBJ2-1): DGGITQSPKYLFRKEGQNVTLSCEQNLNHDAMYWYRQDPGQGLRLIYYSQIVNDFQKGDIAEGYSVSREKKESFPLTVTSAQKNPTAFYLCASSWGTSSYNEQFFGPGTRLTVL.

V is TRBV7-9 and J is TRBJ1-2; TRBD1 matches 7 bases. Trimming at V came to 2 bases and at J to 2 bases, leaving 8 bases not matched to a gene. Germline values: CDR1 SEHNR, CDR2 FQNEAQ (reference sequence). The CDR3 covers 16 residues. The CDR3, as DNA: TGTGCCAGCAGCTTAATTACAGGGGATGCGAACTATGGCTACACCTTC. Translating it yields CASSLITGDANYGYTF.

V is TRBV30 and J is TRBJ2-7; 10 positions agree with TRBD1. CDR1 is GTSNPN, CDR2 SVGIG, per germline (reference sequence). The CDR3 is made up of 15 amino acids. J was trimmed by 3 bases and V by 4 bases; bases with no gene match: 9. CDR3 coding DNA: TGTGCCTGGACCCTCCCCAGGACAGGGGGCTACGAGCAGTACTTC. It translates to CAWTLPRTGGYEQYF.

This rearrangement joins TRBV9 to TRBJ2-1; 10 bases agree with TRBD2. V dropped 3 bases and J dropped 8; count of bases not matched to a gene: 8. In germline, CDR1 is SGDLS, CDR2 YYNGEE. The CDR3 is 15 residues long. Here the CDR3 DNA reads TGTGCCAGCAGCGCACTAGCGGGATCAACTCATGAGCAGTTCTTC. The encoded protein is CASSALAGSTHEQFF.

The DNA for the CDR3 is TGTGCCAGCAGCCCGGGACAGGGACAGTACGAGCAGTACTTC. The encoded protein is CASSPGQGQYEQYF. The chain links TRBV13 to TRBJ2-7, with 9 bases identical to TRBD1. Germline CDR1 is PRHDT and CDR2 is FYEKMQ (reference sequence). Trimming removed 5 bases from V and 4 bases from J; junction bases left unmatched: 6. This CDR3 is built from 14 residues.

This chain links TRBV4-1 with TRBJ1-2; TRBD1 aligns across 7 bases. This CDR3 spans 14 amino acids. The V and J ends lost 5 bases and 4 bases, in that order; junction bases with no gene match: 7. Germline lookup yields CDR1 MGHRA and CDR2 YSYEKL. The CDR3 sequence is CASSNLRDSYGYTF. CDR3 coding DNA: TGCGCCAGCAGCAATCTCCGGGACAGCTATGGCTACACCTTC.

CDR3 residues: CASSLAGGPTDTQYF. In nucleotides, the CDR3 is TGTGCCAGTAGTTTGGCGGGAGGGCCGACAGATACGCAGTATTTT. This rearrangement joins TRBV19 to TRBJ2-3; 9 bases map to TRBD2. Germline CDR1 LNHDA, CDR2 SQIVND (reference sequence). V shed 5 bases, J shed 3 bases, and the junction held 6 bases outside the gene matches. This CDR3 has 15 residues.

This clone was counted once. This sequence joins TRBV5-1 and TRBJ1-1; D gene ambiguous. The CDR3 spans 12 residues. Germline CDR1 SGHRS, CDR2 YFSETQ. Trimming pared 4 bases from V and 3 bases from J, leaving 7 bases between. The CDR3 here is CASSVTDTEAFF. DNA for the CDR3: TGCGCCAGCAGCGTTACAGACACTGAAGCTTTCTTT.

The CDR3 sequence: CASSYSGPAYNEQFF. As DNA, the CDR3 is TGTGCCAGCAGTTACTCGGGGCCAGCCTACAATGAGCAGTTCTTC. J is TRBJ2-1 and V is TRBV6-5; possibly TRBD1 for D (5 bases). The CDR3 runs to 15 residues. Between the trimmed V and J ends, which lost 0 bases and 2 bases, there was a span of 8 bases. Germline values: CDR1 MNHEY, CDR2 SVGAGI.